A single sample gave rise to the 3 T cell receptor beta chains below, sequenced in a study of spatial heterogeneity in lung cancer (dated by TCRdb to about 2019). What the authors observed across the whole study: The number of expanded intratumoral alpha and beta TCRs correlated with the tumor nonsynonymous mutation count.

Receptors were amplified or captured by 5' RACE. Sequenced on a NextSeq 500. TCRdb itself trimmed the public reads at Q25 with fastp, ran MiXCR and retained productive beta chains. Identical CDR3 protein sequences are pooled into one entry, listed with their most common genes and DNA. The sample table lists more than 15,000 distinct CDR3 sequences, 6.2% of them with a count of one. The leading ten clones occupy under 7% of the sample. Read against the paper, the sample's time point label means: sample taken at primary tumor resection. These receptors' antigens are unknown. The specimen was lung tumor tissue, collected at surgery. Source of these receptors: a male donor with early-stage non-small cell lung cancer.

This clonotype was seen at least ten times. The chain joins TRBV5-1 to TRBJ2-3; no definite D call. The CDR3 runs to 14 residues. CDR1 is SGHRS and CDR2 is YFSETQ in the germline V gene. V lost 6 bases and J 2 bases, leaving 13 bases between the germline ends. DNA for the CDR3: TGCGCCAGCAAGCAGGCCCTATTCACAGATACGCAGTATTTT. Translation gives CASKQALFTDTQYF. The full variable domain, in which reference TRBV5-1 and TRBJ2-3 provide the parts outside the CDR3, is KAGVTQTPRYLIKTRGQQVTLSCSPISGHRSVSWYQQTPGQGLQFLFEYFSETQRNKGNFPGRFSGRQFSNSRSEMNVSTLELGDSALYLCASKQALFTDTQYFGPGTRLTVL.

This clonotype was found a few times. The chain links TRBV12-3 or TRBV12-4 to TRBJ2-6; 8 nucleotides line up with TRBD1. CDR3 length: 16 residues. The J segment lost 6 bases and the V segment lost 6 bases, leaving 10 bases of the junction unmatched. The CDR3 region is CASRPQGAREANVLTF. The CDR3 DNA reads TGTGCCAGCAGGCCTCAGGGGGCGCGTGAGGCCAACGTCCTGACTTTC.

This clonotype occurred many times. The chain carries TRBV5-1 and TRBJ2-5; 12 nucleotides line up with TRBD2. From germline, CDR1 is SGHRS and CDR2 YFSETQ. J was trimmed by 1 base and V by 3 bases; bases with no gene match: 1. The CDR3 is made up of 15 amino acids. The CDR3 sequence: CASSSLAGGQETQYF. CDR3 sequence (DNA): TGCGCCAGCAGCTCACTAGCGGGGGGCCAAGAGACCCAGTACTTC.